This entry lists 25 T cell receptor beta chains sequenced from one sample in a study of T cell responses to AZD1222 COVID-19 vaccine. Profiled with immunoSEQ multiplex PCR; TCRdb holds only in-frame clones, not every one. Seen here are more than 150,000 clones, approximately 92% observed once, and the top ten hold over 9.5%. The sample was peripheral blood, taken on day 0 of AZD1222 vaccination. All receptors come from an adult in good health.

Here the CDR3 DNA reads TGTGCCAGCAGCGTAGCTAGCGGGGGACAAGAGACCCAGTACTTC. Translated, it gives CASSVASGGQETQYF. The V call is TRBV9, the J call TRBJ2-5; TRBD2 matches at 10 bases. V lost 0 bases and J lost 2; bases outside the gene matches: 1. The CDR3 is 15 residues long. CDR1 and CDR2 (germline): SGDLS, YYNGEE.

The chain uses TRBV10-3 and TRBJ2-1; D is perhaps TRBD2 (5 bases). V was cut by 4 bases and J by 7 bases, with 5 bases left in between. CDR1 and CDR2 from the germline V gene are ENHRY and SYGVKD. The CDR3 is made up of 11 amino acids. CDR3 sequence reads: CAISAGNEQFF. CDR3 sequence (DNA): TGTGCCATCAGTGCGGGGAATGAGCAGTTCTTC.

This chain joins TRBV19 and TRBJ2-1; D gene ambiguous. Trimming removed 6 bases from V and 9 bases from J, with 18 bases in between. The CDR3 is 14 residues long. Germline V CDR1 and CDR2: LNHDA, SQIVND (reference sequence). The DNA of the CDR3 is TGTGCCAGTAGCCAGCTGGGTACAATGTCTGAGCAGTTCTTC. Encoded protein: CASSQLGTMSEQFF.

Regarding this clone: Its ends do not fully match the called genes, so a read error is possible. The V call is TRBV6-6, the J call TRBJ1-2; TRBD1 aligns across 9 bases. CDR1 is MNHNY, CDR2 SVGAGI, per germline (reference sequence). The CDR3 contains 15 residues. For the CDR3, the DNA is TGTGCCAGCAGTTCCCCCGACAGGGGGGACTATGGCTGCACCTTC. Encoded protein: CASSSPDRGDYGCTF.

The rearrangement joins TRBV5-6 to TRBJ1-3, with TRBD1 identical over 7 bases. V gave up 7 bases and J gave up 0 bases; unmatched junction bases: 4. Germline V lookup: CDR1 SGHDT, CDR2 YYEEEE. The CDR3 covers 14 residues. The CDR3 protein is CASGTGASGNTIYF. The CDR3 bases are TGTGCCAGCGGAACAGGGGCCTCTGGAAACACCATATATTTT.

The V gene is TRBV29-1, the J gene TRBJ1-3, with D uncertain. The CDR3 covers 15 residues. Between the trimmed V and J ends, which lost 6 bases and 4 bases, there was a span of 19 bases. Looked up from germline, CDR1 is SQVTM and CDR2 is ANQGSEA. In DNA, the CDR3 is TGCAGCGTGGCCGTAACGGCCTCGGGGGGAAACACCATATATTTT. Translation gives CSVAVTASGGNTIYF. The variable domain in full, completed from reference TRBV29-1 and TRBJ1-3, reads SAVISQKPSRDICQRGTSLTIQCQVDSQVTMMFWYRQQPGQSLTLIATANQGSEATYESGFVIDKFPISRPNLTFSTLTVSNMSPEDSSIYLCSVAVTASGGNTIYFGEGSWLTVV.

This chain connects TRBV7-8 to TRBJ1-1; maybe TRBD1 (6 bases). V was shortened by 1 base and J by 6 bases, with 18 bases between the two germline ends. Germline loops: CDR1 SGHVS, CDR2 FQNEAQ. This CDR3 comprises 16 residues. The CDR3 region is CASSLGGAGEVPEAFF. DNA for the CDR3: TGTGCCAGCAGCTTAGGCGGGGCAGGGGAGGTCCCTGAAGCTTTCTTT.

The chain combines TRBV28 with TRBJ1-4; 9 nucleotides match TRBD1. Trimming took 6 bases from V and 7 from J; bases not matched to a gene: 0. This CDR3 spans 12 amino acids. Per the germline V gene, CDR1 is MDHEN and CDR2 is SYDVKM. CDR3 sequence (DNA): TGTGCCAGCAGACAGGGGGCTGAAAAACTGTTTTTT. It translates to CASRQGAEKLFF.

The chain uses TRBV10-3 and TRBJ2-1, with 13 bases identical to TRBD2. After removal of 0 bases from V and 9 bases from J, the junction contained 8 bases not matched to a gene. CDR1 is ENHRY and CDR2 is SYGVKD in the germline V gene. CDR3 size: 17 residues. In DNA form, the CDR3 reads TGTGCCATCAGTGAGTCTTCACTAGCGGGAGGGTATCGTGAGCAGTTCTTC. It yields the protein CAISESSLAGGYREQFF.

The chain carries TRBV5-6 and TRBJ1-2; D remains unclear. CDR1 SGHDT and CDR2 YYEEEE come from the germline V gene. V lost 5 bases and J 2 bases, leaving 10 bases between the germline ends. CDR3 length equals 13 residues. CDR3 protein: CASRSDTNYGYTF. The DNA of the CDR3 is TGTGCCAGCAGGTCCGACACGAACTATGGCTACACCTTC. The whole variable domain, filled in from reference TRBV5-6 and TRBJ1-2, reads DAGVTQSPTHLIKTRGQQVTLRCSPKSGHDTVSWYQQALGQGPQFIFQYYEEEERQRGNFPDRFSGHQFPNYSSELNVNALLLGDSALYLCASRSDTNYGYTFGSGTRLTVV.

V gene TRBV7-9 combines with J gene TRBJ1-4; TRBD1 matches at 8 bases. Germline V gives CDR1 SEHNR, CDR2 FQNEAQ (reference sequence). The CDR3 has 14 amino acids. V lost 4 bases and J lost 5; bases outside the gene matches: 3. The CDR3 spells CASSSRGPNEKLFF. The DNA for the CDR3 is TGTGCCAGCAGCTCCAGGGGGCCCAATGAAAAACTGTTTTTT.

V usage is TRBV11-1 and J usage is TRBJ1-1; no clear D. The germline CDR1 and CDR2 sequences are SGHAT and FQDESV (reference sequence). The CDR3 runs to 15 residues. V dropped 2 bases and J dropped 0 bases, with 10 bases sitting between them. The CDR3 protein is CASSLMRAMNTEAFF. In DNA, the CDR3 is TGTGCCAGCAGCTTAATGCGGGCCATGAACACTGAAGCTTTCTTT.

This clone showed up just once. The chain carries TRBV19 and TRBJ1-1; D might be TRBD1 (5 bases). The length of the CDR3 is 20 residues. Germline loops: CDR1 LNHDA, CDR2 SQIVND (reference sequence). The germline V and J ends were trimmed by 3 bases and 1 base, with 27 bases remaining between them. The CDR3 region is CASSIGVLRGIHRKNTEAFF. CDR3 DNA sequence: TGTGCCAGTAGTATTGGAGTCCTGCGGGGGATTCACCGAAAGAACACTGAAGCTTTCTTT.

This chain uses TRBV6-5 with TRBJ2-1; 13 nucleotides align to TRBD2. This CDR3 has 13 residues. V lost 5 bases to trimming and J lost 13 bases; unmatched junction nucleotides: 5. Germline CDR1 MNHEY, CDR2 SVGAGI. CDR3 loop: CASSNGLAGDQFF. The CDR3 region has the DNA TGTGCCAGCAGTAACGGACTAGCGGGAGACCAGTTCTTC.

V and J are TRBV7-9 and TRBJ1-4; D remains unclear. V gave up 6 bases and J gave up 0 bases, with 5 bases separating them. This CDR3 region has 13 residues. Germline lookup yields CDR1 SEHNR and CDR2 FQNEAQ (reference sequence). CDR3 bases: TGTGCCAGCAGTAGAGCAACTAATGAAAAACTGTTTTTT. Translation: CASSRATNEKLFF.

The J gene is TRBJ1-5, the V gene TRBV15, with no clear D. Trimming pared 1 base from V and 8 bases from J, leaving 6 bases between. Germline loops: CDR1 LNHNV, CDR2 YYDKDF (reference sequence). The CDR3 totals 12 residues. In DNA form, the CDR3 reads TGTGCCACCAGCAGAGCCTGGGAGCCCCAGCATTTT. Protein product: CATSRAWEPQHF.

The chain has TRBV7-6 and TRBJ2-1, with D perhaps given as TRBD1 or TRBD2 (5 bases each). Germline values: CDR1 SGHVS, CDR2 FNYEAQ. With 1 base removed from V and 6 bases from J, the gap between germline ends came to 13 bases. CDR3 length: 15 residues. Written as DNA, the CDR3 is TGTGCCAGCAGCTTAGGGGCCCACGGGGCCAATGAGCAGTTCTTC. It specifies CASSLGAHGANEQFF.

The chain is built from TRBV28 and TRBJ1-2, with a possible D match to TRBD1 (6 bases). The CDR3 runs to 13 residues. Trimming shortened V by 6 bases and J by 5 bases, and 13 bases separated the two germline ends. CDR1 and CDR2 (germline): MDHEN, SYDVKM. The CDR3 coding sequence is TGTGCCAGCAGAAGGAAGGGGGAATATGGCTACACCTTC. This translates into CASRRKGEYGYTF.

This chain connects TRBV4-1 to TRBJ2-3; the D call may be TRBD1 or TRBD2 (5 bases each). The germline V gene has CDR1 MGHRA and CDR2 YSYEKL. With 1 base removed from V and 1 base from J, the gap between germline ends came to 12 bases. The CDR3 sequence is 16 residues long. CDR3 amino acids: CASSQGGRVGTDTQYF. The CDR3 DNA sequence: TGCGCCAGCAGCCAAGGGGGGAGAGTAGGCACAGATACGCAGTATTTT.

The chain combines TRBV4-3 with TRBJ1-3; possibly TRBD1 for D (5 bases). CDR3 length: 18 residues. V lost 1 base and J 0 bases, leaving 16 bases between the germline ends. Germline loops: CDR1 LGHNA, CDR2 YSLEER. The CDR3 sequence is CASSQGLGAGYSGNTIYF. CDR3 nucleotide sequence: TGCGCCAGCAGCCAAGGACTTGGGGCGGGGTACTCTGGAAACACCATATATTTT.

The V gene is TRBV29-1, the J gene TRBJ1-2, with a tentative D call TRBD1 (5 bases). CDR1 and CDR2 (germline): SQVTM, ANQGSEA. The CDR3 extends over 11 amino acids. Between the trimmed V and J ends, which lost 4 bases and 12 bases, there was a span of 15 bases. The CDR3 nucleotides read TGCAGCGTTGTGTTTGGGGGGGGACACACCTTC. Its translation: CSVVFGGGHTF.

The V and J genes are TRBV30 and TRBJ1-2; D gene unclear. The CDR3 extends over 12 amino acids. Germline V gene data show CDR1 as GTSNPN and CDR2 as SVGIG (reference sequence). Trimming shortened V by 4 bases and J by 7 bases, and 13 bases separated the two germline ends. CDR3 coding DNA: TGTGCCTGGACTATCGGGGTCTTTGGCTACACCTTC. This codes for CAWTIGVFGYTF.

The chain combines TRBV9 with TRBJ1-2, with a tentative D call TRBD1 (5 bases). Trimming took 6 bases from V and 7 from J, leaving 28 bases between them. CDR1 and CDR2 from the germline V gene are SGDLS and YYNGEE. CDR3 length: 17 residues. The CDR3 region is CASTKWEMTDRRSGYTF. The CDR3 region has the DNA TGTGCCAGCACCAAATGGGAGATGACAGACAGACGTTCTGGCTACACCTTC.

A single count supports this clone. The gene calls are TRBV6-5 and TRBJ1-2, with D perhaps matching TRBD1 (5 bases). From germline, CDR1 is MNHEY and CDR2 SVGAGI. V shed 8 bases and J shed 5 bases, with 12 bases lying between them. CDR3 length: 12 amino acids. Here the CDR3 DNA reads TGTGCCAGCTGGGGCCAGACGTATGGCTACACCTTC. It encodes CASWGQTYGYTF.

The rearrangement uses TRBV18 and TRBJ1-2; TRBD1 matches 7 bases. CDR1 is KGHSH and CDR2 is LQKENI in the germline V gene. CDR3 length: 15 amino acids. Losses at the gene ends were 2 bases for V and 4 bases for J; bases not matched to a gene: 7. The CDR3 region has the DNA TGTGCCAGCTCACCAAACCCCGGACAGGCCTATGGCTACACCTTC. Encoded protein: CASSPNPGQAYGYTF.